Following are 20 T cell receptor beta chains from one sample sequenced in a study of shared clonotypes between healthy human individuals. The method was immunoSEQ multiplex PCR; TCRdb's version includes in-frame clones alone and lacks a portion of them. Of about 1.1 million clones listed, roughly 74% are singletons. What was sequenced was memory CD4+ T cells from PBMCs. Sample subset: CD45RA-negative fraction. Receptor source: a young man in good health. Some clones in this sample may be carry-over from other donors' samples.

The chain joins TRBV10-2 to TRBJ2-1, with 10 bases aligning to TRBD2. After removal of 6 bases from V and 2 bases from J, the junction contained 4 bases not matched to a gene. The CDR3 is made up of 15 amino acids. In germline, CDR1 is WSHSY, CDR2 SAAADI. CDR3 sequence reads: CASRVAGGPYNEQFF. In DNA, the CDR3 is TGCGCCAGCAGAGTAGCGGGAGGTCCCTACAATGAGCAGTTCTTC.

The chain uses TRBV27 and TRBJ2-1, with TRBD2 matching over 15 bases. V dropped 5 bases and J dropped 6; count of bases not matched to a gene: 5. Looked up from germline, CDR1 is MNHEY and CDR2 is SMNVEV (reference sequence). This CDR3 has 16 residues. The CDR3 DNA sequence: TGTGCCAGCAGTCCGCAGGGACTAGCGGGAGGCAATGAGCAGTTCTTC. Residues: CASSPQGLAGGNEQFF.

CDR3 nucleotides: TGTGCCAGTAGTACCCCGGGACTAGCGGGAGCGTACGAGACCCAGTACTTC. Translating it yields CASSTPGLAGAYETQYF. The V gene is TRBV19, the J gene TRBJ2-5; the match to TRBD2 covers 14 bases. The CDR3 totals 17 residues. Germline V gene sequence: CDR1 LNHDA, CDR2 SQIVND (reference sequence). The J segment lost 5 bases and the V segment lost 4 bases, leaving 9 bases of the junction unmatched.

V is TRBV18 and J is TRBJ2-5; 9 positions agree with TRBD2. The germline CDR1 and CDR2 sequences are KGHSH and LQKENI. Trimming removed 5 bases from V and 5 bases from J; junction bases left unmatched: 6. The CDR3 covers 14 residues. CDR3 protein: CASSYSGRKETQYF. The CDR3 DNA reads TGTGCCAGCTCATATAGCGGGAGAAAGGAGACCCAGTACTTC.

The chain couples TRBV7-2 to TRBJ2-5, with D perhaps being TRBD1 or TRBD2 (5 bases each). The V end was cut by 5 bases, the J end by 5 bases, with 18 bases between. The CDR3 covers 15 residues. Germline CDR1 is SGHTA and CDR2 is FQGNSA. The CDR3 region has the DNA TGTGCCAGCAGCCCAATGCTTCGCGAGGGGGAGACCCAGTACTTC. It specifies CASSPMLREGETQYF. Supplemented by reference TRBV7-2 and TRBJ2-5, the full variable domain reads GAGVSQSPSNKVTEKGKDVELRCDPISGHTALYWYRQSLGQGLEFLIYFQGNSAPDKSGLPSDRFSAERTGGSVSTLTIQRTQQEDSAVYLCASSPMLREGETQYFGPGTRLLVL.

Worth noting for this clone: The DNA is omitted, as the CDR3 cannot be located on it reliably, and the CDR3 follows TCRdb's listing. This chain links TRBV6-6 with TRBJ1-2; TRBD1 reflects the table's D call only, with no check against the DNA. The CDR3 is made up of 12 amino acids, end residues included. CDR1 is MNHNY, CDR2 SVGAGI, per germline (reference sequence). The CDR3 spells CASSYSVGTGSF.

The chain carries TRBV19 and TRBJ1-1, with TRBD1 as a possible D gene (5 bases). Germline loops: CDR1 LNHDA, CDR2 SQIVND (reference sequence). The CDR3 is made up of 14 amino acids. V was trimmed by 5 bases and J by 5 bases, leaving 15 bases between them. As DNA, the CDR3 is TGTGCCAGTAGTGAGGAGTGGAGGGGTACTGAAGCTTTCTTT. The encoded protein is CASSEEWRGTEAFF.

The chain links TRBV30 to TRBJ1-3; tentatively, D is TRBD1 (6 bases). This CDR3 region has 14 residues. The V and J ends lost 5 bases and 2 bases respectively, with 13 bases between them. The germline V gene has CDR1 GTSNPN and CDR2 SVGIG (reference sequence). CDR3 bases: TGTGCCTGGGATACCGGACAGACTGGAAACACCATATATTTT. It codes for CAWDTGQTGNTIYF.

The chain recombines TRBV6-5 with TRBJ2-7, with unresolved D. The V gene lost 6 bases and the J gene lost 4 bases, with 10 bases spanning the gap. CDR1 and CDR2 from the germline V gene are MNHEY and SVGAGI. The CDR3 is 12 amino acids. The CDR3 sequence is CASSLDHYEQYF. CDR3 in DNA: TGTGCCAGCAGCCTGGACCATTACGAGCAGTACTTC.

The chain recombines TRBV7-3 with TRBJ2-2, with D perhaps TRBD2 (5 bases). From germline, CDR1 is SGHTA and CDR2 FQGTGA. The germline V and J ends were trimmed by 4 bases and 6 bases, with 12 bases remaining between them. The CDR3 contains 14 residues. CDR3 residues: CASSSPGKAGELFF. In DNA, the CDR3 is TGTGCCAGCAGCTCCCCGGGAAAGGCCGGGGAGCTGTTTTTT.

The V and J genes are TRBV6-1 and TRBJ2-3; D is unclear. CDR3 length equals 11 residues. Trimming took off 5 bases at V and 9 bases at J, with 9 bases between the two ends. Germline V gives CDR1 MNHNS, CDR2 SASEGT. The CDR3 region is CASSLGGTQYF. CDR3 bases: TGTGCCAGCAGTTTGGGTGGGACGCAGTATTTT.

This clone showed up just once. No conserved phenylalanine or tryptophan ends this CDR3, so it is likely a read error. The V and J genes are TRBV11-2 and TRBJ2-3; D unclear. Germline V CDR1 and CDR2: SGHAT, FQNNGV. This CDR3 is built from 12 residues. V lost 4 bases and J lost 6, with 8 bases in between. In nucleotides, the CDR3 is TGTGCCAGCAGCTCACAGTCGGATACGCAGTATCTT. This codes for CASSSQSDTQYL.

The rearrangement uses TRBV7-2 and TRBJ1-2; 8 bases agree with TRBD1. The V gene end was trimmed by 2 bases and the J gene end by 4 bases; junction bases not matched to a gene: 6. Germline V gene lookup returns CDR1 SGHTA and CDR2 FQGNSA. The CDR3 totals 15 residues. The CDR3 nucleotides are TGTGCCAGCAGCTTACCCGGACAGGGTCGCTATGGCTACACCTTC. Translating gives CASSLPGQGRYGYTF.

The V call is TRBV2, the J call TRBJ1-2; D gene unclear. Trimming took off 5 bases at V and 4 bases at J, with 8 bases between the two ends. The CDR3 length is 12 residues. Germline values: CDR1 SNHLY, CDR2 FYNNEI. The CDR3 is CASSTSGYGYTF. In DNA form, the CDR3 reads TGTGCCAGCAGTACCAGTGGCTATGGCTACACCTTC.

The CDR3 spells CASSFAGLGQYF. In nucleotides, the CDR3 is TGTGCCAGCAGTTTCGCCGGACTTGGGCAGTACTTC. The chain links TRBV28 to TRBJ2-7; possibly TRBD2 for D (5 bases). The V gene lost 3 bases and the J gene lost 9 bases, with 12 bases spanning the gap. This CDR3 is built from 12 residues. Germline CDR1 and CDR2: MDHEN and SYDVKM. Using reference TRBV28 and TRBJ2-7 for the parts outside the CDR3, the full variable domain is DVKVTQSSRYLVKRTGEKVFLECVQDMDHENMFWYRQDPGLGLRLIYFSYDVKMKEKGDIPEGYSVSREKKERFSLILESASTNQTSMYLCASSFAGLGQYFGPGTRLTVT.

A few counts support this clone. The V gene is TRBV19, the J gene TRBJ2-2; D is perhaps TRBD2 (6 bases). CDR3 length equals 15 residues. CDR1 LNHDA and CDR2 SQIVND come from the germline V gene (reference sequence). The V and J ends lost 5 bases and 5 bases respectively, with 15 bases between them. The CDR3 DNA reads as TGTGCCAGTAGTGGGACTGCTAGTCGGACCGGGGAGCTGTTTTTT. Translated, it gives CASSGTASRTGELFF.

This clone turned up a few times. Other DNA sequences in the sample encode the same CDR3. The V and J genes are TRBV7-8 and TRBJ2-5, with 7 bases matching TRBD1. CDR1 and CDR2 from the germline V gene are SGHVS and FQNEAQ. Germline trimming cut 1 base from V and 5 bases from J; bases unmatched to any gene: 4. The CDR3 has 14 amino acids. The CDR3, as DNA: TGTGCCAGCAGCTTAGTTGGGACAGAGGAGACCCAGTACTTC. Its protein product is CASSLVGTEETQYF.

The genes are TRBV7-3 and TRBJ2-1; perhaps D is TRBD1 or TRBD2 (6 bases each). CDR1 SGHTA and CDR2 FQGTGA come from the germline V gene. The CDR3 loop spans 14 amino acids. Trimming removed 1 base from V and 5 bases from J, with 9 bases in between. CDR3 sequence: CASSLRGADNEQFF. The CDR3 DNA reads as TGTGCCAGCAGCTTAAGGGGGGCCGACAATGAGCAGTTCTTC.

The chain uses TRBV7-2 and TRBJ2-3; the D call may be TRBD1 or TRBD2 (5 bases each). CDR1 and CDR2 (germline): SGHTA, FQGNSA. V was shortened by 6 bases and J by 0 bases, with 19 bases between the two germline ends. The CDR3 runs 17 residues. The CDR3 loop is CASRTVRGSASTDTQYF. The CDR3 DNA follows: TGTGCCAGCAGAACGGTTCGGGGCTCCGCTAGCACAGATACGCAGTATTTT. Supplemented by reference TRBV7-2 and TRBJ2-3, the full variable domain reads GAGVSQSPSNKVTEKGKDVELRCDPISGHTALYWYRQSLGQGLEFLIYFQGNSAPDKSGLPSDRFSAERTGGSVSTLTIQRTQQEDSAVYLCASRTVRGSASTDTQYFGPGTRLTVL.

As concerns this clone: Mismatch with germline at one junction end may stem from a read error. The genes are TRBV20-1 and TRBJ2-3; D is undetermined. This CDR3 is built from 9 residues. Germline V gene sequence: CDR1 DFQATT, CDR2 SNEGSKA (reference sequence). The CDR3, as DNA: TGCAGTGCGGGATCCAGCAAAGATTTT. It yields the protein CSAGSSKDF.